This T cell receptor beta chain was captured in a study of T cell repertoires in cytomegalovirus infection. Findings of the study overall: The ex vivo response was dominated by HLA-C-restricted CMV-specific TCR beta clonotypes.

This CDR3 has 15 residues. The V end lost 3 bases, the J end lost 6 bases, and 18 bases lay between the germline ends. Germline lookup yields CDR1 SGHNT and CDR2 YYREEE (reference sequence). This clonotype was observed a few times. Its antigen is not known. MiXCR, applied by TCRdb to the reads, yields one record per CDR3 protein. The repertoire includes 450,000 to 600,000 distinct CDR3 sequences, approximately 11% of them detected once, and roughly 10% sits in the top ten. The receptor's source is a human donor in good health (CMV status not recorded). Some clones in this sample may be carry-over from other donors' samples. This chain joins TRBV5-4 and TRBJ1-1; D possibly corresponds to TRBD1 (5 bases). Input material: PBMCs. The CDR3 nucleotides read TGTGCCAGCAGCTCGAAAGGGACGGCGAGAGCTGAAGCTTTCTTT. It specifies CASSSKGTARAEAFF.